The present T cell receptor (beta chain) was sequenced within a study of graft-versus-host responses after intestinal transplantation. Study summary: Recipients uniformly received anti-thymocyte globulin induction, followed by tacrolimus and steroids for three to four years.

The repertoire was sequenced with immunoSEQ multiplex PCR; TCRdb's copy has only in-frame clones and lacks some. This table holds 65,000 to 90,000 clones, around 92% found once. Per germline, CDR1 KGHSH and CDR2 LQKENI. The V segment lost 1 base and the J segment 7 bases; nucleotides outside the gene matches: 6. CDR3 length: 16 amino acids. Study results and limitations: In recipient marrow, GvH clones were found, and some appeared first in ileum or blood.

In the case of this clone: No antigen is known for it.

Sequenced material: unstimulated CD8+ T cells sorted from spleen or lymph node cells, taken before intestinal transplant. The clonotype was recovered from a human donor who received an intestinal transplant. The chain carries TRBV18 and TRBJ1-4, with 10 bases that match TRBD1. The CDR3, as DNA: TGTGCCAGCTCACCACGAAGACAGGGGGCAGGTGAAAAACTGTTTTTT. Its protein product is CASSPRRQGAGEKLFF. Full variable domain (missing parts from reference TRBV18 and TRBJ1-4): NAGVMQNPRHLVRRRGQEARLRCSPMKGHSHVYWYRQLPEEGLKFMVYLQKENIIDESGMPKERFSAEFPKEGPSILRIQQVVRGDSAAYFCASSPRRQGAGEKLFFGSGTQLSVL.